This T cell receptor (beta chain) was retrieved from a study of cytomegalovirus exposure and HLA in healthy donors. Germline V gene sequence: CDR1 MNHNS, CDR2 SASEGT. The ends were cut back, 4 bases at V and 4 bases at J, with 10 bases in the middle. This CDR3 region has 14 residues. Among the approximately 130 subjects of the validation cohort, separate from the roughly 670-subject first cohort, were the donors. The assay was immunoSEQ multiplex PCR, and TCRdb's table has in-frame clones only and misses some. Of around 150,000 clones in the sample, just under 85% were seen once. As concerns this clone: Its antigen is unidentified.

General study results and limits: TCR beta chains numbering about 160 were designated cytomegalovirus-associated.

Input material: PBMCs. The V call is TRBV6-1, the J call TRBJ1-4; TRBD1 might be the D (5 bases). The TCR sequence derives from a man aged 25 to 40 in good health and CMV-seropositive. CDR3 region: CASSVGGFNEKLFF. In DNA form, the CDR3 reads TGTGCCAGCAGTGTGGGGGGGTTTAATGAAAAACTGTTTTTT.